This TCR beta chain was found in a study of T cell clonotyping in hematopoietic cell transplantation. The CDR3 is made up of 10 amino acids. Trimming shortened V by 2 bases and J by 9 bases, and 5 bases separated the two germline ends. Germline CDR1 reads SGHAT; CDR2 reads FQNNGV. In the case of this clone: The antigen remains unidentified.

Time point described: recipient sample about 28 days before transplant, after cytoreduction. Samples: about 28 days before transplant, then days 30, 100 and 180 after. Measured with immunoSEQ multiplex PCR; TCRdb has only the in-frame clones, and not every one. The sample shows tens of thousands of clones, 80% to 90% of them seen only once. Notes on the study in general: At the given depth, recipient repertoires were over 95% de novo clonotypes.

The sequence was collected from an older woman with acute myeloid leukemia. Some clones in this sample may be carry-over from other donors' samples. The V and J genes are TRBV11-2 and TRBJ2-7; D is unclear. The input for sequencing was peripheral blood mononuclear cells, taken before stem cell transplant. CDR3 loop: CASSLHAQYF. Here the CDR3 DNA reads TGTGCCAGCAGCTTACACGCGCAGTACTTC.